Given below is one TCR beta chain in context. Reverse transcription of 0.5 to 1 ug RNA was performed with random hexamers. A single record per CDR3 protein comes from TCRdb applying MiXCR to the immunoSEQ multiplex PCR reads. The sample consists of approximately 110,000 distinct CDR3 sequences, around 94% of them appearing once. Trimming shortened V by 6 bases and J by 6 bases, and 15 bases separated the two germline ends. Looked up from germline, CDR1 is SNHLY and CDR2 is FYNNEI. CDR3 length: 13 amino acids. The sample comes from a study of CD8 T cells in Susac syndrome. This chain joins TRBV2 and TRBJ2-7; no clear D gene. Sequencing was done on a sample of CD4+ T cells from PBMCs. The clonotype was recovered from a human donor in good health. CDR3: CASRDGGSSEQYF. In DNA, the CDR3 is TGTGCCAGCAGGGATGGTGGTAGTAGCGAGCAGTACTTC. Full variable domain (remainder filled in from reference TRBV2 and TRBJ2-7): EPEVTQTPSHQVTQMGQEVILRCVPISNHLYFYWYRQILGQKVEFLVSFYNNEISEKSEIFDDQFSVERPDGSNFTLKIRSTKLEDSAMYFCASRDGGSSEQYFGPGTRLTVT.